The 11 T cell receptor beta chains in this list originate from one sample, sequenced in a study of cytomegalovirus exposure and HLA in healthy donors. Both 60 Vbeta primers and 13 Jbeta primers went into the PCR. This table comes from immunoSEQ multiplex PCR, and its TCRdb copy is limited to in-frame clones, with some not included. The table includes hundreds of thousands of clones, 60% to 80% detected once. What was sequenced was PBMCs. The origin of the receptors is a male donor in good health and CMV-seronegative.

The chain is built from TRBV5-1 and TRBJ1-2; tentatively, D is TRBD1 (5 bases). Between the trimmed V and J ends, which lost 4 bases and 4 bases, there was a span of 20 bases. The length of the CDR3 is 16 residues. Germline V gene data show CDR1 as SGHRS and CDR2 as YFSETQ. CDR3 amino acids: CASSRVGQGRLYGYTF. CDR3 DNA: TGCGCCAGCAGCCGTGTGGGGCAGGGCCGGCTCTATGGCTACACCTTC.

This clone came up a few times. The same CDR3 arises from other DNA sequences in this sample as well. This chain links TRBV5-4 with TRBJ2-5; D unclear. The CDR3 consists of 12 residues. Germline V gene data show CDR1 as SGHNT and CDR2 as YYREEE (reference sequence). V was shortened by 4 bases and J by 3 bases, with 7 bases between the two germline ends. The CDR3 sequence is CASSLPKETQYF. The CDR3 DNA reads as TGTGCCAGCAGCCTCCCTAAAGAGACCCAGTACTTC.

This chain links TRBV7-2 with TRBJ1-5; 7 nucleotides align to TRBD1. Unmatched junction bases numbered 6, after V lost 5 bases and J lost 5 bases. The CDR3 contains 14 residues. Germline CDR1 SGHTA, CDR2 FQGNSA. CDR3 DNA sequence: TGTGCCAGCAGCCTGGGACAGCGTGATCAGCCCCAGCATTTT. Translating it yields CASSLGQRDQPQHF.

The chain joins TRBV18 to TRBJ2-3, with 10 bases aligning to TRBD1. The CDR3 loop spans 14 amino acids. Germline trimming cut 5 bases from V and 4 bases from J; bases unmatched to any gene: 3. Germline CDR1 reads KGHSH; CDR2 reads LQKENI. CDR3 protein: CASSSGQGADTQYF. CDR3 sequence (DNA): TGTGCCAGCTCATCCGGACAGGGGGCAGATACGCAGTATTTT.

This clone was recorded only once. The rearrangement joins TRBV6-1 to TRBJ1-4, with 10 bases identical to TRBD1. CDR3 length equals 14 residues. CDR1 is MNHNS, CDR2 SASEGT, per germline. Trimming removed 7 bases from V and 7 bases from J; junction bases left unmatched: 6. The CDR3 spells CASILDRGREKLFF. The CDR3 region has the DNA TGTGCCAGCATACTCGACAGGGGGCGTGAAAAACTGTTTTTT.

This clone was seen at least ten times. The gene calls are TRBV14 and TRBJ2-1; D is perhaps TRBD2 (5 bases). CDR3 length equals 16 residues. CDR1 and CDR2 from the germline V gene are SGHDN and FVKESK. Trimming took off 4 bases at V and 12 bases at J, with 25 bases between the two ends. The CDR3 region is CASSPRPLSGEDVQFF. CDR3 DNA: TGTGCCAGCAGCCCCCGTCCGTTGTCCGGGGAAGATGTGCAGTTCTTC.

This clone showed up just once. The rearrangement joins TRBV19 to TRBJ1-2; 9 nucleotides match TRBD1. The germline V gene encodes CDR1 LNHDA and CDR2 SQIVND (reference sequence). J was trimmed by 8 bases and V by 6 bases; bases with no gene match: 13. The CDR3 has 15 residues. The CDR3 bases are TGTGCCAGTAGAGGAGAACAGGGGGCGAATTGGGGCTACACCTTC. Amino acids: CASRGEQGANWGYTF.

The chain is built from TRBV7-6 and TRBJ1-1, with D possibly being TRBD1 (6 bases). The germline V gene has CDR1 SGHVS and CDR2 FNYEAQ. Between the trimmed V and J ends, which lost 1 base and 1 base, there was a span of 10 bases. The CDR3 contains 15 residues. CDR3 sequence: CASSLGGQKNTEAFF. In nucleotides, the CDR3 is TGTGCCAGCAGCTTAGGGGGACAAAAGAACACTGAAGCTTTCTTT.

The rearrangement uses TRBV4-2 and TRBJ2-7; weak D call: TRBD2 (6 bases). The CDR3 length is 14 residues. V lost 1 base and J lost 3, with 10 bases in between. CDR1 LGHNA and CDR2 YNFKEQ come from the germline V gene. Here the CDR3 DNA reads TGTGCCAGCAGCCAAGCGAAGGGAGGCTACGAGCAGTACTTC. It yields the protein CASSQAKGGYEQYF.

The gene calls are TRBV28 and TRBJ1-2; a possible D gene is TRBD1 (5 bases). V was clipped by 2 bases and J by 7 bases, with 17 bases between them. The germline V gene encodes CDR1 MDHEN and CDR2 SYDVKM. The CDR3 sequence is 15 residues long. Written as DNA, the CDR3 is TGTGCCAGCAGTTTAAGCCAAAGTGGGGCAGGTGGCTACACCTTC. This translates into CASSLSQSGAGGYTF.

For the CDR3, the DNA is TGTGCCAGCAGTTTACCCTGGGGGCAGTCTACGTTAGAGCAGTACTTC. The encoded protein is CASSLPWGQSTLEQYF. The rearrangement uses TRBV28 and TRBJ2-7; a possible D gene is TRBD1 (6 bases). The CDR3 has 16 amino acids. The ends were cut back, 2 bases at V and 7 bases at J, with 21 bases in the middle. Per germline, CDR1 MDHEN and CDR2 SYDVKM.